What follows is one TCR beta chain and its context. The antigen is undetermined. CDR3 size: 14 residues. Trimming cost V 6 bases and J 4 bases, with 13 bases left between them. Germline V gene lookup returns CDR1 LNHDA and CDR2 SQIVND (reference sequence). The sample belongs to a study of T cell repertoires in cytomegalovirus infection. TCRdb reprocessed the reads via MiXCR and lists one record per CDR3 protein. This repertoire shows about 830,000 distinct CDR3 sequences, about 31% found once; its top ten account for around 12%. General study results and limits: CMV-specific TCR beta clonotypes restricted by HLA-C dominated the ex vivo response.

This specimen was cultured CD8+ T cells from PBMCs, taken from culture after CMV antigen stimulation. The sequence was collected from a human donor in good health (CMV status not recorded). Some clones in this sample may be carry-over from other donors' samples. This chain connects TRBV19 to TRBJ1-3; perhaps TRBD1 as D (5 bases). In DNA, the CDR3 is TGTGCCAGTAGATTCCCGGGACGCGGAAACACCATATATTTT. This sequence encodes CASRFPGRGNTIYF.